This T cell receptor beta chain was captured in a study of T cell changes during pregnancy in multiple sclerosis. Data came from immunoSEQ multiplex PCR; TCRdb stores just in-frame clones and leaves some out. The table has about 41,000 clones, over 90% seen once; the top ten hold 6.5% to 8.5%. This clonotype was obtained from a female donor with multiple sclerosis, enrolled in a pregnancy study. The starting material was CD8+ T cells from peripheral blood mononuclear cells, obtained in the third trimester of pregnancy.

The CDR3 DNA reads as TGTGCCAGCAGCGCAACGCGATTAGCTAGCGGGACGAACACCGGGGAGCTGTTTTTT. This sequence encodes CASSATRLASGTNTGELFF. The chain combines TRBV9 with TRBJ2-2; 9 nucleotides align to TRBD2. The CDR3 sequence is 19 residues long. J gave up 0 bases and V 3 bases, and 12 bases lay outside the gene matches. Germline CDR1 SGDLS, CDR2 YYNGEE. Filled out from reference TRBV9 and TRBJ2-2, the complete variable domain reads DSGVTQTPKHLITATGQRVTLRCSPRSGDLSVYWYQQSLDQGLQFLIQYYNGEERAKGNILERFSAQQFPDLHSELNLSSLELGDSALYFCASSATRLASGTNTGELFFGEGSRLTVL.